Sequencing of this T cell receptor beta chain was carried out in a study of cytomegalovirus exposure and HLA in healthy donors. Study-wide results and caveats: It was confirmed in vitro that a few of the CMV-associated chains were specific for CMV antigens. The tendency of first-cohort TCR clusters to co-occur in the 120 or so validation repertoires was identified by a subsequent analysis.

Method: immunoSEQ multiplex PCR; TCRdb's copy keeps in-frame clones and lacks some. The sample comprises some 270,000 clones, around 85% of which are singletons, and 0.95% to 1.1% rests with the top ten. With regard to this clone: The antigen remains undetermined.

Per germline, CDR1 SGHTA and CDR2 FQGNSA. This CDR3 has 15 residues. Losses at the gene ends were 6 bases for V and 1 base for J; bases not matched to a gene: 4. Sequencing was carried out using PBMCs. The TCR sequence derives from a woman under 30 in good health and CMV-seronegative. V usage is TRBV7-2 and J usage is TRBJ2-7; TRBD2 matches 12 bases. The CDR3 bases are TGTGCCAGCAGTTCTAGCGGGAGGGAATCCTACGAGCAGTACTTC. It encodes CASSSSGRESYEQYF.